Given below is one TCR beta chain in context. Its antigen is not known. The J segment lost 6 bases and the V segment lost 2 bases, leaving 14 bases of the junction unmatched. This CDR3 region has 16 residues. CDR1 and CDR2 from the germline V gene are GTSNPN and SVGIG (reference sequence). The data were taken from a study of cytomegalovirus exposure and HLA in healthy donors. The overall study: An analysis done earlier identified more than 100 million unique TCR beta sequences from 200 million or so T cells.

60 Vbeta and 13 Jbeta primers were used in PCR. Here immunoSEQ multiplex PCR was the method, and the copy in TCRdb shows in-frame clones only, minus some. The sample contains roughly 180,000 clones, roughly 80% of which appear only once. General observations from the study: A prior analysis recorded that most TCR beta V segments were productive about 87% or about 30% of the time.

V is TRBV30 and J is TRBJ1-2, with TRBD1 identical over 8 bases. The TCR sequence derives from a male donor in good health and CMV-seronegative. Sequencing was done on a sample of PBMCs. The CDR3 loop reads CAWSRQGGTGYDGYTF. The CDR3 nucleotides read TGTGCCTGGAGTAGGCAAGGTGGGACAGGTTATGATGGCTACACCTTC.